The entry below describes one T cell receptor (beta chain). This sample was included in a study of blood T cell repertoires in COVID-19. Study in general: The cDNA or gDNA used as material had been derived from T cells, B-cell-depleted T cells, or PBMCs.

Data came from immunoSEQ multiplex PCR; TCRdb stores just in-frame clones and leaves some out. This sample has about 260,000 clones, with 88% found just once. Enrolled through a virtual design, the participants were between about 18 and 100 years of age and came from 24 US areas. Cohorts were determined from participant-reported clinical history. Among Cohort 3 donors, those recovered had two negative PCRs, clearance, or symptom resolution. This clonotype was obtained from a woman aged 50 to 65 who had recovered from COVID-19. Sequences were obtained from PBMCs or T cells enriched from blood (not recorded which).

This CDR3 reads CASSLGVSTDTQYF. The CDR3 nucleotides are TGTGCCAGCAGCTTAGGTGTAAGCACAGATACGCAGTATTTT. The chain uses TRBV7-9 and TRBJ2-3; D gene unclear. Per the germline V gene, CDR1 is SEHNR and CDR2 is FQNEAQ (reference sequence). This CDR3 has 14 residues. V dropped 1 base and J dropped 0 bases, with 5 bases sitting between them.